Following are 32 T cell receptor beta chains from one sample sequenced in a study of T cell responses to AZD1222 COVID-19 vaccine. TCRdb's copy holds only in-frame clones and misses some; the assay was immunoSEQ multiplex PCR. The table shows about 54,000 clones, with more than 70% occurring only once. The specimen comprised peripheral blood, sampled 28 days after the second AZD1222 dose. These receptors were obtained from an adult who received the AZD1222 COVID-19 vaccine.

This clone was observed a single time. The rearrangement joins TRBV6-4 to TRBJ2-2, with 9 bases matching TRBD2. From germline, CDR1 is MRHNA and CDR2 SNTAGT. The CDR3 covers 17 residues. J gave up 1 base and V 10 bases, and 13 bases lay outside the gene matches. The CDR3 DNA is TGTGCCACCAATCCCCCGACTAGCGGAAAGAACACCGGGGAGCTGTTTTTT. Protein: CATNPPTSGKNTGELFF.

This CDR3 is CATSDGAFYEQYF. CDR3 nucleotides: TGTGCCACCAGTGACGGGGCATTCTACGAGCAGTACTTC. The V gene is TRBV24-1, the J gene TRBJ2-7; D tentatively fits TRBD1 or TRBD2 (5 bases each). Germline V CDR1 and CDR2: KGHDR, SFDVKD. The CDR3 runs to 13 residues. Trimming took 4 bases from V and 3 from J, leaving 9 bases between them.

The chain uses TRBV7-2 and TRBJ2-1; possibly TRBD2 for D (6 bases). Per the germline V gene, CDR1 is SGHTA and CDR2 is FQGNSA. The length of the CDR3 is 15 residues. Trimming took 4 bases from V and 7 from J, leaving 17 bases between them. The CDR3 loop is CASSYGDSLKNEQFF. Here the CDR3 DNA reads TGTGCCAGCAGCTACGGGGACTCCCTGAAGAATGAGCAGTTCTTC.

This clone was seen only a few times. This chain links TRBV4-3 with TRBJ2-1; 10 nucleotides agree with TRBD1. V lost 3 bases, J lost 0 bases, and 14 bases stayed unmatched. Germline-derived CDR1 and CDR2 are LGHNA and YSLEER. The CDR3 totals 20 residues. CDR3 sequence: CASSQDRQGAAGSSYNEQFF. The CDR3 DNA is TGCGCCAGCAGCCAGGACAGACAGGGGGCTGCGGGGAGCTCCTACAATGAGCAGTTCTTC.

This chain connects TRBV5-4 to TRBJ2-1; 7 bases line up with TRBD1. The germline V gene has CDR1 SGHNT and CDR2 YYREEE (reference sequence). CDR3 length: 16 amino acids. Trimming took 2 bases from V and 0 from J; bases not matched to a gene: 5. The CDR3 reads CASSLGGLSSYNEQFF. The CDR3 DNA reads TGTGCCAGCAGCTTAGGGGGCCTCAGCTCCTACAATGAGCAGTTCTTC.

This chain links TRBV5-4 with TRBJ2-7; tentatively, D is TRBD2 (5 bases). This CDR3 has 13 residues. The ends were cut back, 1 base at V and 6 bases at J, with 11 bases in the middle. Per the germline V gene, CDR1 is SGHNT and CDR2 is YYREEE (reference sequence). For the CDR3, the DNA is TGTGCCAGCAGCTTGTTCTACGGACTCGAGCAGTACTTC. Translation: CASSLFYGLEQYF.

This clone has only a few counts. The chain recombines TRBV4-1 with TRBJ2-1, with D perhaps TRBD1 or TRBD2 (5 bases each). The CDR3 spans 19 residues. In germline, CDR1 is MGHRA, CDR2 YSYEKL. Deletions cut 1 base from V and 7 bases from J, with 26 bases between. Here the CDR3 DNA reads TGCGCCAGCAGCCAAGTGAGGGGCGTCCAGAGTTTGGATGGGAATGAGCAGTTCTTC. Translation gives CASSQVRGVQSLDGNEQFF.

This sequence joins TRBV5-4 and TRBJ2-5; 8 nucleotides align to TRBD2. V shed 4 bases and J 5 bases; nucleotides not matched to a gene: 4. Germline V gene lookup returns CDR1 SGHNT and CDR2 YYREEE (reference sequence). The length of the CDR3 is 13 residues. For the CDR3, the DNA is TGTGCCAGCAGCATTAGCGGGATGGAGACCCAGTACTTC. It is translated as CASSISGMETQYF.

This rearrangement joins TRBV2 to TRBJ1-2; tentatively, D is TRBD1 (6 bases). The ends were cut back, 2 bases at V and 5 bases at J, with 15 bases in the middle. This CDR3 is 15 amino acids long. The germline gives CDR1 SNHLY, CDR2 FYNNEI. The CDR3 protein is CASSEQRQAGYGYTF. CDR3 sequence (DNA): TGTGCCAGCAGTGAACAGAGACAGGCAGGGTATGGCTACACCTTC.

The V gene is TRBV5-1, the J gene TRBJ2-1, with a possible D match to TRBD2 (5 bases). CDR1 is SGHRS and CDR2 is YFSETQ in the germline V gene. V dropped 5 bases and J dropped 0 bases, with 6 bases sitting between them. The CDR3 length is 13 residues. As DNA, the CDR3 is TGCGCCAGCAGGAGGGACTCCTACAATGAGCAGTTCTTC. Translating gives CASRRDSYNEQFF.

The gene calls are TRBV7-2 and TRBJ2-3; 10 bases map to TRBD2. This CDR3 is 14 amino acids long. V trimming: 5 bases; J trimming: 6 bases; junction bases outside the gene matches: 5. The germline gives CDR1 SGHTA, CDR2 FQGNSA. CDR3 protein: CASSLLAGKDTQYF. DNA for the CDR3: TGTGCCAGCAGCCTACTAGCGGGAAAGGATACGCAGTATTTT.

The rearrangement joins TRBV6-2 or TRBV6-3 to TRBJ2-5, with TRBD2 as a possible D gene (5 bases). This CDR3 has 15 amino acids. Trimming cost V 4 bases and J 1 base, with 13 bases left between them. CDR1 is MNHEY and CDR2 is SVGEGT in the germline V gene. This CDR3 reads CASSSLGSFQETQYF. CDR3 in DNA: TGTGCCAGCAGTTCCTTGGGGAGTTTCCAAGAGACCCAGTACTTC.

V usage is TRBV6-2 or TRBV6-3 and J usage is TRBJ2-7, with 7 bases fitting TRBD1. Per germline, CDR1 MNHEY and CDR2 SVGEGT. The CDR3 totals 16 residues. V shed 2 bases, J shed 4 bases, and the junction held 11 bases outside the gene matches. CDR3 amino acids: CASSYTQGVPLYEQYF. DNA of the CDR3: TGTGCCAGCAGTTACACCCAGGGGGTTCCTCTTTACGAGCAGTACTTC.

This chain joins TRBV30 and TRBJ2-3; 7 nucleotides match TRBD2. J gave up 1 base and V 2 bases, and 12 bases lay outside the gene matches. CDR1 is GTSNPN, CDR2 SVGIG, per germline (reference sequence). The length of the CDR3 is 17 residues. The CDR3 DNA reads TGTGCCTGGAGTATGGGCGGGAGTAGTCGGGGCACAGATACGCAGTATTTT. It encodes CAWSMGGSSRGTDTQYF.

This clone was seen once. This chain connects TRBV5-1 to TRBJ1-3; TRBD1 might be the D (6 bases). Germline CDR1 SGHRS, CDR2 YFSETQ. The length of the CDR3 is 16 residues. With 0 bases removed from V and 0 bases from J, the gap between germline ends came to 10 bases. CDR3 in DNA: TGCGCCAGCAGCTTGGCCGGGGGCCTCTCTGGAAACACCATATATTTT. As protein: CASSLAGGLSGNTIYF.

CDR3 residues: CASAHPSGTYNEQFF. CDR3 nucleotide sequence: TGTGCCAGCGCCCACCCCAGCGGAACCTACAATGAGCAGTTCTTC. The chain couples TRBV19 to TRBJ2-1; a weak D match, TRBD2 (5 bases). The ends were cut back, 9 bases at V and 2 bases at J, with 17 bases in the middle. CDR3 size: 15 residues. Germline CDR1 is LNHDA and CDR2 is SQIVND (reference sequence).

V gene TRBV30 combines with J gene TRBJ2-3; 7 bases align to TRBD2. The CDR3 sequence is 15 residues long. CDR1 GTSNPN and CDR2 SVGIG come from the germline V gene (reference sequence). With V trimmed by 0 bases and J by 1 base, 4 bases remained unmatched. CDR3 sequence: CAWSVGLAGTDTQYF. CDR3 bases: TGTGCCTGGAGTGTAGGGCTAGCGGGCACAGATACGCAGTATTTT.

This chain links TRBV2 with TRBJ1-2; 9 bases fit TRBD1. This CDR3 is 14 amino acids long. CDR1 is SNHLY and CDR2 is FYNNEI in the germline V gene. The junction had 4 bases not matched to a gene; V was cut back by 6 bases and J by 2 bases. The CDR3: CASSGDRVNYGYTF. CDR3 in DNA: TGTGCCAGCAGCGGGGACAGGGTGAACTATGGCTACACCTTC.

This clone was picked up one time. The chain uses TRBV7-6 and TRBJ2-1; 13 bases match TRBD2. The CDR3 spans 18 residues. Trimming cost V 8 bases and J 4 bases; bases outside gene matches: 14. The germline gives CDR1 SGHVS, CDR2 FNYEAQ. The CDR3 protein is CASSPGKLAGGLYNEQFF. The CDR3, as DNA: TGTGCCAGCTCCCCGGGGAAACTAGCGGGAGGGTTGTACAATGAGCAGTTCTTC.

This chain uses TRBV5-6 with TRBJ1-5, with D unresolved. Germline assignment: CDR1 SGHDT and CDR2 YYEEEE. Trimming removed 4 bases from V and 4 bases from J, with 15 bases in between. The CDR3 is 15 amino acids. CDR3: CASSNQQPGNQPQHF. CDR3 in DNA: TGTGCCAGCAGCAACCAACAGCCAGGTAATCAGCCCCAGCATTTT.

The chain uses TRBV2 and TRBJ2-5; 9 bases line up with TRBD1. CDR1 is SNHLY, CDR2 FYNNEI, per germline. CDR3 length: 13 residues. Germline trimming cut 5 bases from V and 6 bases from J; bases unmatched to any gene: 4. The CDR3 nucleotides are TGTGCCAGCAGTTCGGACAGGGGTCAGACCCAGTACTTC. This codes for CASSSDRGQTQYF.

The chain has TRBV30 and TRBJ1-4; D uncertain. V was shortened by 2 bases and J by 12 bases, with 10 bases between the two germline ends. Germline V lookup: CDR1 GTSNPN, CDR2 SVGIG (reference sequence). This CDR3 is 11 amino acids long. The CDR3 sequence: CAWSPRRELFF. DNA of the CDR3: TGTGCCTGGAGTCCGAGGAGGGAACTGTTTTTT.

This clone was detected only once. The chain carries TRBV3-1 (or the pseudogene TRBV3-2) and TRBJ2-7; D call uncertain. CDR3 length: 14 residues. Germline V CDR1 and CDR2: LGHDT, YNNKEL (reference sequence). V was trimmed by 0 bases and J by 0 bases, leaving 6 bases between them. Here the CDR3 DNA reads TGTGCCAGCAGCCAAGACTCGAGCTCCTACGAGCAGTACTTC. Protein sequence: CASSQDSSSYEQYF.

This CDR3 is CASSGFTGELFF. The CDR3 DNA follows: TGTGCCAGCAGCGGATTCACCGGGGAGCTGTTTTTT. The chain has TRBV2 and TRBJ2-2; D unclear. Per germline, CDR1 SNHLY and CDR2 FYNNEI. The CDR3 sequence is 12 residues long. Trimming cost V 6 bases and J 4 bases, with 6 bases left between them.

V is TRBV6-5 and J is TRBJ1-1; D remains unclear. The V gene's germline CDR1 is MNHEY and CDR2 SVGAGI. V lost 6 bases and J lost 4, with 18 bases in between. The CDR3 runs 15 residues. The DNA of the CDR3 is TGTGCCAGCAGGCCCTGGGTTGAGTTAGGCACTGAAGCTTTCTTT. This encodes CASRPWVELGTEAFF.

The V and J genes are TRBV21-1 and TRBJ2-3; the table's D call TRBD1 went unverified against the DNA. TRBV21-1 is described as a pseudogene. This CDR3 is 13 amino acids long. CDR3 sequence reads: CASSKISGGSQYF. The CDR3 bases are TGTGCCAGCAGCAAGATTTCAGGGGGATCGCAGTATTTT.

V and J are TRBV6-5 and TRBJ2-1; D not resolved. V was trimmed by 7 bases and J by 4 bases, leaving 14 bases between them. The CDR3 is 14 amino acids. Germline V gene data show CDR1 as MNHEY and CDR2 as SVGAGI. CDR3 sequence reads: CASTPVGNYNEQFF. In DNA form, the CDR3 reads TGTGCCAGCACCCCGGTGGGGAATTACAATGAGCAGTTCTTC.

The chain couples TRBV5-1 to TRBJ2-1; 10 nucleotides align to TRBD2. Germline CDR1 is SGHRS and CDR2 is YFSETQ. CDR3 length equals 20 residues. V was clipped by 4 bases and J by 6 bases; unmatched bases: 22. The chain's CDR3 is CASSQLGSGRGPQYSNEQFF. Here the CDR3 DNA reads TGCGCCAGCAGCCAGCTAGGGAGCGGGAGGGGGCCCCAATACTCCAATGAGCAGTTCTTC.

The genes are TRBV2 and TRBJ2-1; weak D call: TRBD1 (6 bases). The germline CDR1 and CDR2 sequences are SNHLY and FYNNEI. V shed 5 bases and J shed 9 bases, with 17 bases lying between them. This CDR3 contains 14 residues. CDR3 sequence (DNA): TGTGCCAGCAGTTCCTCCGGACAGATTACTGAGCAGTTCTTC. Translating gives CASSSSGQITEQFF.

This clone was picked up one time. The chain couples TRBV12-5 to TRBJ1-6, with 7 bases fitting TRBD1. This CDR3 comprises 14 residues. Germline CDR1 reads LGHNT; CDR2 reads FRNRAP. The trim removed 5 bases at V and 7 bases at J, leaving 5 bases unmatched. CDR3 nucleotide sequence: TGTGCTAGTGGTCCGGACAGGATCAATTCACCCCTCCACTTT. The encoded protein is CASGPDRINSPLHF. The whole variable domain, filled in from reference TRBV12-5 and TRBJ1-6, reads DARVTQTPRHKVTEMGQEVTMRCQPILGHNTVFWYRQTMMQGLELLAYFRNRAPLDDSGMPKDRFSAEMPDATLATLKIQPSEPRDSAVYFCASGPDRINSPLHFGNGTRLTVT.

The chain recombines TRBV11-3 with TRBJ2-4; D is possibly TRBD2 (6 bases). The CDR3 has 15 residues. Trimming left V 3 bases short and J 6 bases short, with 15 bases between. Germline CDR1 is SGHNT and CDR2 is YENEEA. Here the CDR3 reads CASSLGTGTVNIQYF. The CDR3 DNA reads TGTGCCAGCAGCTTGGGGACTGGGACTGTAAACATTCAGTACTTC.

This chain links TRBV11-2 with TRBJ2-3, with TRBD2 as a possible D gene (6 bases). V was clipped by 4 bases and J by 3 bases, with 14 bases between them. This CDR3 has 15 residues. Germline V CDR1 and CDR2: SGHAT, FQNNGV. The chain's CDR3 is CASSSGLGRTDTQYF. CDR3 DNA sequence: TGTGCCAGCAGCTCGGGACTGGGTCGGACAGATACGCAGTATTTT.